A selection of T cell receptor beta chains follows, all from one sample in a study of T cell changes during pregnancy in multiple sclerosis. Here immunoSEQ multiplex PCR was the method, and the copy in TCRdb shows in-frame clones only, minus some. This sample has roughly 58,000 clones; around 94% occur once, and the top ten carry roughly 3.5%. The sequenced sample was CD8+ T cells from peripheral blood mononuclear cells, obtained in the third trimester of pregnancy. These receptors all come from a female donor with multiple sclerosis, enrolled in a pregnancy study. The CDR3 runs from the conserved cysteine through the conserved F or W. The order of the fields is V gene, D gene, J gene, clone size, CDR3 DNA, CDR3 protein. D genes are given only for firm matches. The listing skips clone size in some rows; elsewhere it reads once, few, many or a size class.

v_call: TRBV11-2
d_call: -
j_call: TRBJ2-7
clone_size: -
cdr3_nt: TGTGCCAGCAGCTTAGGCGGGACCTCCTACGAGCAGTACTTC
cdr3_aa: CASSLGGTSYEQYF

v_call: TRBV28
d_call: -
j_call: TRBJ2-2
clone_size: once
cdr3_nt: TGTGCCAGCAGTTTGAGACCCCCCGGGGGGGAGCTGTTTTTT
cdr3_aa: CASSLRPPGGELFF

v_call: TRBV6-5
d_call: TRBD1
j_call: TRBJ1-2
clone_size: -
cdr3_nt: TGTGCCAGCAGTTACTCGGCAGGGGGCGGAGATGGCTACACCTTC
cdr3_aa: CASSYSAGGGDGYTF

v_call: TRBV7-2
d_call: TRBD2
j_call: TRBJ2-1
clone_size: -
cdr3_nt: TGTGCCAGCAGCGCCAGCGGGAGCTCCTACAATGAGCAGTTCTTC
cdr3_aa: CASSASGSSYNEQFF

v_call: TRBV28
d_call: -
j_call: TRBJ1-5
clone_size: -
cdr3_nt: TGTGCCAGCAGCAAGGCGACTGGGTTTCTGGCGGGCAATCAGCCCCAGCATTTT
cdr3_aa: CASSKATGFLAGNQPQHF

v_call: TRBV27
d_call: -
j_call: TRBJ2-1
clone_size: -
cdr3_nt: TGTGCCAGCAGTTCTGGTAGTATCTACAATGAGCAGTTCTTC
cdr3_aa: CASSSGSIYNEQFF

v_call: TRBV9
d_call: TRBD2
j_call: TRBJ2-7
clone_size: -
cdr3_nt: TGTGCCAGCAGCGTAGATAGGACTAGCGGATACTACGAGCAGTACTTC
cdr3_aa: CASSVDRTSGYYEQYF

v_call: TRBV7-3
d_call: -
j_call: TRBJ2-3
clone_size: -
cdr3_nt: TGTGCCAGCAGCGTACTCGGCGGGAAGTCCGGAGATACGCAGTATTTT
cdr3_aa: CASSVLGGKSGDTQYF

v_call: TRBV7-6
d_call: -
j_call: TRBJ1-4
clone_size: -
cdr3_nt: TGTGCCAGCAGCTTGGGAGATATGGGGGAAAAACTGTTTTTT
cdr3_aa: CASSLGDMGEKLFF

v_call: TRBV9
d_call: -
j_call: TRBJ1-4
clone_size: medium-sized
cdr3_nt: TGTGCCAGCAGCGTATTGGGCCGGCCGAATGAAAAACTGTTTTTT
cdr3_aa: CASSVLGRPNEKLFF

v_call: TRBV10-3
d_call: TRBD2
j_call: TRBJ2-7
clone_size: -
cdr3_nt: TGTGCCATCAGTGAGCCTAGCGGGCGGTACGAGCAGTACTTC
cdr3_aa: CAISEPSGRYEQYF

v_call: TRBV29-1
d_call: -
j_call: TRBJ1-1
clone_size: few
cdr3_nt: TGCAGCGTTGAACAGGGGCTGGGGGACACTGAAGCTTTCTTT
cdr3_aa: CSVEQGLGDTEAFF

v_call: TRBV5-6
d_call: TRBD1
j_call: TRBJ1-1
clone_size: -
cdr3_nt: TGTGCCAGCAGCTTGGCCTACGGGACAGGGGAAGATATTGAAGCTTTCTTT
cdr3_aa: CASSLAYGTGEDIEAFF

v_call: TRBV7-9
d_call: -
j_call: TRBJ2-4
clone_size: -
cdr3_nt: TGTGCCAGCAGCCCGATCGTCGGGAACAAAAACATTCAGTACTTC
cdr3_aa: CASSPIVGNKNIQYF

v_call: TRBV2
d_call: -
j_call: TRBJ1-3
clone_size: -
cdr3_nt: TGTGCCAGTGGGGAGTACCTAGGAAACACCATATATTTT
cdr3_aa: CASGEYLGNTIYF

v_call: TRBV9
d_call: -
j_call: TRBJ2-3
clone_size: -
cdr3_nt: TGTGCCAGCAGCGCACTTTTAGAGACAGATACGCAGTATTTT
cdr3_aa: CASSALLETDTQYF

v_call: TRBV19
d_call: TRBD2
j_call: TRBJ2-7
clone_size: once
cdr3_nt: TGTGCCAGTAGTATTAGCGGGACGGCCTACGAGCAGTACTTC
cdr3_aa: CASSISGTAYEQYF

v_call: TRBV5-5
d_call: TRBD1
j_call: TRBJ1-1
clone_size: once
cdr3_nt: TGTGCCAGCAGCCCTGGACAGGGTGCAGGAACTGAAGCTTTCTTT
cdr3_aa: CASSPGQGAGTEAFF

v_call: TRBV4-1
d_call: TRBD1
j_call: TRBJ2-1
clone_size: -
cdr3_nt: TGCGCCAGCAGCCAGGGTGCGGGACAGGGGAACCATGAGCAGTTCTTC
cdr3_aa: CASSQGAGQGNHEQFF

v_call: TRBV7-8
d_call: TRBD2
j_call: TRBJ2-7
clone_size: many
cdr3_nt: TGTGCCAGCAGCCCGACGGGGACTAGCGGGAGCTACGAGCAGTACTTC
cdr3_aa: CASSPTGTSGSYEQYF

v_call: TRBV27
d_call: -
j_call: TRBJ1-1
clone_size: -
cdr3_nt: TGTGCCAGCAGTTCGATGCTCAGGAACACTGAAGCTTTCTTT
cdr3_aa: CASSSMLRNTEAFF

v_call: TRBV6-5
d_call: -
j_call: TRBJ1-6
clone_size: -
cdr3_nt: TGTGCCAGCAGTTACGACAGGTCTCATTCACCCCTCCACTTT
cdr3_aa: CASSYDRSHSPLHF

v_call: TRBV19
d_call: TRBD2
j_call: TRBJ2-1
clone_size: -
cdr3_nt: TGTGCCAGTAGTATAGACAGCGGGGGACTAGCGCTCAATGAGCAGTTCTTC
cdr3_aa: CASSIDSGGLALNEQFF

v_call: TRBV30
d_call: -
j_call: TRBJ1-3
clone_size: once
cdr3_nt: TGTGCCTTCGACGGGCGGGGCTCTGGAAACACCATATATTTT
cdr3_aa: CAFDGRGSGNTIYF

v_call: TRBV4-2
d_call: TRBD2
j_call: TRBJ2-1
clone_size: -
cdr3_nt: TGTGCCAGCAGCCGACGACTAGCGGGAGGTGACAATGAGCAGTTCTTC
cdr3_aa: CASSRRLAGGDNEQFF

v_call: TRBV27
d_call: -
j_call: TRBJ2-2
clone_size: -
cdr3_nt: TGTGCCAGCAGTCGTGAATACGGTACAGAGGGTCCCGGGGAGCTGTTTTTT
cdr3_aa: CASSREYGTEGPGELFF

v_call: TRBV4-3
d_call: -
j_call: TRBJ1-2
clone_size: -
cdr3_nt: TGCGCCAGCAGCCAAGCGCAGGGCAGCTATGGCTACACCTTC
cdr3_aa: CASSQAQGSYGYTF

v_call: TRBV2
d_call: -
j_call: TRBJ1-5
clone_size: -
cdr3_nt: TGTGCCAGCAGGGGGCCCGTCAATCAGCCCCAGCATTTT
cdr3_aa: CASRGPVNQPQHF

v_call: TRBV7-9
d_call: TRBD1
j_call: TRBJ1-2
clone_size: -
cdr3_nt: TGTGCCAGCAGCTTAGAACAGGGGGCTGGCTATGGCTACACCTTC
cdr3_aa: CASSLEQGAGYGYTF

v_call: TRBV5-4
d_call: TRBD1
j_call: TRBJ1-1
clone_size: -
cdr3_nt: TGTGCCAGCAGCCTTCAAGTTGGACAGGGGTTGAACACTGAAGCTTTCTTT
cdr3_aa: CASSLQVGQGLNTEAFF

v_call: TRBV5-1
d_call: TRBD1
j_call: TRBJ1-5
clone_size: -
cdr3_nt: TGCGCCAGCAGCCCAGGACAGGGACCTCAGCCCCAGCATTTT
cdr3_aa: CASSPGQGPQPQHF

v_call: TRBV5-1
d_call: -
j_call: TRBJ1-3
clone_size: -
cdr3_nt: TGCGCCAGCAGCCCTGGACAGTTCCCCTCTGGAAACACCATATATTTT
cdr3_aa: CASSPGQFPSGNTIYF

v_call: TRBV19
d_call: -
j_call: TRBJ2-7
clone_size: few
cdr3_nt: TGTGCCAGTAGTATCGGGGGATCCTACGAGCAGTACTTC
cdr3_aa: CASSIGGSYEQYF

v_call: TRBV9
d_call: TRBD1
j_call: TRBJ1-5
clone_size: -
cdr3_nt: TGTGCCAGCAGTGCAGGGGGTAGCAATCAGCCCCAGCATTTT
cdr3_aa: CASSAGGSNQPQHF

v_call: TRBV14
d_call: -
j_call: TRBJ1-3
clone_size: -
cdr3_nt: TGTGCCAGCCCAACAGGGAACGGAAACACCATATATTTT
cdr3_aa: CASPTGNGNTIYF

v_call: TRBV27
d_call: TRBD2
j_call: TRBJ2-3
clone_size: -
cdr3_nt: TGTGCCAGCAGTTCCTCTTCGGGACTAGCGGATACGCAGTATTTT
cdr3_aa: CASSSSSGLADTQYF

v_call: TRBV7-3
d_call: TRBD2
j_call: TRBJ2-3
clone_size: -
cdr3_nt: TGTGCCAGCAGCTTAGTGGGAGGGCTAACAGATACGCAGTATTTT
cdr3_aa: CASSLVGGLTDTQYF

v_call: TRBV13
d_call: -
j_call: TRBJ2-2
clone_size: -
cdr3_nt: TGTGCCAGCAGCCCGAACTCAGCGGGTGGGGAGCTGTTTTTT
cdr3_aa: CASSPNSAGGELFF

v_call: TRBV6-5
d_call: TRBD2
j_call: TRBJ2-7
clone_size: once
cdr3_nt: TGTGCCAGCAGTTTAGCGGGAGGGGGTCGGAACGAGCAGTACTTC
cdr3_aa: CASSLAGGGRNEQYF

v_call: TRBV28
d_call: TRBD2
j_call: TRBJ2-7
clone_size: once
cdr3_nt: TGTGCCAGCAGTTTTCGCCCCGCTAGCGGCTCCTACGAGCAGTACTTC
cdr3_aa: CASSFRPASGSYEQYF

v_call: TRBV4-1
d_call: -
j_call: TRBJ2-2
clone_size: -
cdr3_nt: TGCGCCAGCAGCCCCTACGGGACTCCGAACACCGGGGAGCTGTTTTTT
cdr3_aa: CASSPYGTPNTGELFF

v_call: TRBV4-3
d_call: TRBD2
j_call: TRBJ2-5
clone_size: -
cdr3_nt: TGCGCCAGCAGCCAAGATACCCCTCTAGCGGGAGTCCAAGAGACCCAGTACTTC
cdr3_aa: CASSQDTPLAGVQETQYF

v_call: TRBV2
d_call: -
j_call: TRBJ2-7
clone_size: -
cdr3_nt: TGTGCCAGCATAGTAACGGGATACGGGTACGAGCAGTACTTC
cdr3_aa: CASIVTGYGYEQYF